What follows are 10 T cell receptor beta chains derived from one specimen sequenced in a study of OX40 agonist ivuxolimab in advanced cancers. Clones were read by immunoSEQ multiplex PCR, and TCRdb kept only the in-frame ones, dropping some. The sample lists about 55,000 clones, 75% to 90% seen once, with roughly 13% in the top ten. The specimen was CD4+ or CD8+ T cells sorted from blood, collected in a trial of the OX40 agonist ivuxolimab. These receptors all stem from an adult with an advanced solid tumor such as melanoma, head and neck, liver or kidney cancer.

V usage is TRBV28 and J usage is TRBJ1-2; 7 positions match TRBD1. The CDR3 covers 14 residues. Germline CDR1 is MDHEN and CDR2 is SYDVKM. The ends lost 8 bases at V and 4 bases at J; junction bases unmatched: 10. DNA of the CDR3: TGTGCCAGCGGGGCCGAGACAGGGACCTATGGCTACACCTTC. The encoded protein is CASGAETGTYGYTF.

CDR3 nucleotides: TGTGCCAGCAGTCTCCCTGCAGGGGGCCAAGAGACCCAGTACTTC. Its translation is CASSLPAGGQETQYF. V usage is TRBV7-9 and J usage is TRBJ2-5; 7 nucleotides match TRBD1. The CDR3 consists of 15 residues. V shed 6 bases and J 1 base; nucleotides not matched to a gene: 8. Germline V gene data show CDR1 as SEHNR and CDR2 as FQNEAQ (reference sequence).

Turning to this clone: The sample holds other DNA sequences that translate to the same CDR3. The genes are TRBV10-3 and TRBJ2-7, with unresolved D. The CDR3 is 11 amino acids. V was pared by 3 bases and J by 3 bases, with 3 bases between. Germline values: CDR1 ENHRY, CDR2 SYGVKD. The CDR3 loop reads CAISDSYEQYF. CDR3 DNA sequence: TGTGCCATCAGTGACAGCTACGAGCAGTACTTC.

This sequence joins TRBV9 and TRBJ2-1; unclear D gene. Germline loops: CDR1 SGDLS, CDR2 YYNGEE. With 0 bases removed from V and 9 bases from J, the gap between germline ends came to 10 bases. This CDR3 region has 13 residues. CDR3 DNA: TGTGCCAGCAGCGTAGTGCCACCGGGTGAGCAGTTCTTC. Translation gives CASSVVPPGEQFF.

To note about this clone: Without the conserved terminal phenylalanine or tryptophan, this CDR3 likely stems from a read error. This chain joins TRBV5-6 and TRBJ1-6; TRBD1 agrees at 11 bases. Trimming at V came to 0 bases and at J to 11 bases, leaving 13 bases not matched to a gene. The CDR3 runs 18 residues. Germline-derived CDR1 and CDR2 are SGHDT and YYEEEE. The CDR3 sequence is CASSLVRTGGGYFAPLHL. The CDR3 coding sequence is TGTGCCAGCAGCTTGGTTCGGACAGGGGGCGGCTATTTTGCACCCCTCCACCTT.

This clone has more than one count but fewer than ten. V usage is TRBV7-9 and J usage is TRBJ1-1; D gene unclear. Looked up from germline, CDR1 is SEHNR and CDR2 is FQNEAQ (reference sequence). Trimming shortened V by 2 bases and J by 6 bases, and 4 bases separated the two germline ends. The CDR3 length is 11 residues. Here the CDR3 DNA reads TGTGCCAGCAGCTTATCTCCTGAAGCTTTCTTT. Translation gives CASSLSPEAFF.

The genes are TRBV28 and TRBJ1-1; D possibly corresponds to TRBD1 (5 bases). Between the trimmed V and J ends, which lost 5 bases and 1 base, there was a span of 20 bases. The germline CDR1 and CDR2 sequences are MDHEN and SYDVKM. There are 17 residues in the CDR3. CDR3 region: CASSRWGYSGGNTEAFF. CDR3 DNA: TGTGCCAGCAGTCGATGGGGGTACTCTGGTGGGAACACTGAAGCTTTCTTT.

V is TRBV7-2 and J is TRBJ1-1; D gene unclear. Germline CDR1 and CDR2: SGHTA and FQGNSA. V was pared by 1 base and J by 0 bases, with 12 bases between. There are 16 residues in the CDR3. CDR3 bases: TGTGCCAGCAGCTTAGGATACGCAGTTTTGAACACTGAAGCTTTCTTT. This codes for CASSLGYAVLNTEAFF.

This clone has only one observation. This chain uses TRBV27 with TRBJ1-1; D is possibly TRBD1 (5 bases). V was pared by 1 base and J by 0 bases, with 15 bases between. This CDR3 region has 17 residues. Per the germline V gene, CDR1 is MNHEY and CDR2 is SMNVEV (reference sequence). CDR3 loop: CASSLWGLQAMNTEAFF. DNA for the CDR3: TGTGCCAGCAGTTTATGGGGTTTACAGGCCATGAACACTGAAGCTTTCTTT.

The V and J genes are TRBV2 and TRBJ2-1, with 7 bases aligning to TRBD2. J gave up 3 bases and V 2 bases, and 7 bases lay outside the gene matches. This CDR3 region has 16 residues. Germline lookup yields CDR1 SNHLY and CDR2 FYNNEI. CDR3 nucleotide sequence: TGTGCCAGCAGTGAAATTAGTGGGGGGGTCTACAATGAGCAGTTCTTC. The encoded protein is CASSEISGGVYNEQFF.